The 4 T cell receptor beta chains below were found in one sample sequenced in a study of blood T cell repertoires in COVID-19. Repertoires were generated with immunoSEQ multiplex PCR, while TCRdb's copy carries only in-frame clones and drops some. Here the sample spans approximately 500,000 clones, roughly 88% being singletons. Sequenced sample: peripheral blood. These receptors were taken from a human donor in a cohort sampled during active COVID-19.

The CDR3 reads CASSKLRYGYTF. The CDR3 coding sequence is TGTGCCAGCAGCAAACTCAGGTATGGCTACACCTTC. The V gene is TRBV21-1, the J gene TRBJ1-2; whether TRBD1, the table's D call, matches the DNA was not checked. TRBV21-1 is flagged as a pseudogene. CDR3 size: 12 residues.

CDR3 sequence reads: CASSEGGAYNSPLHF. The DNA for the CDR3 is TGTGCCAGCAGTGAAGGGGGAGCCTATAATTCACCCCTCCACTTT. This chain connects TRBV6-1 to TRBJ1-6, with D hard to call. The CDR3 is 15 amino acids. V was clipped by 1 base and J by 2 bases, with 6 bases between them. Germline values: CDR1 MNHNS, CDR2 SASEGT.

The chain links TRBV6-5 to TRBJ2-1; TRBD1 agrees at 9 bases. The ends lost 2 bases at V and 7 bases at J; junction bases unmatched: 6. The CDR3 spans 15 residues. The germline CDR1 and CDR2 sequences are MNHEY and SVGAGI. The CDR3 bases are TGTGCCAGCAGTTACGTGGACAGGGGTAGGAATGAGCAGTTCTTC. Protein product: CASSYVDRGRNEQFF.

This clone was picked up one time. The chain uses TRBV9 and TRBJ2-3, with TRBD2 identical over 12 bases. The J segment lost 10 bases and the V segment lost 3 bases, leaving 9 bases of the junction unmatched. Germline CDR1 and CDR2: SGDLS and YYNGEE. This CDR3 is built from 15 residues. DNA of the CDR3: TGTGCCAGCAGCGGCGGGACTAGCGGGCCCACTCCGCAGTATTTT. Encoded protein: CASSGGTSGPTPQYF.